Shown below are 13 T cell receptor beta chains from a single sample sequenced in a study of response to subunit inactivated influenza vaccine. TCRdb reanalysed the RT-PCR reads using MiXCR and keeps one entry per CDR3 protein. Among around 180,000 distinct CDR3 sequences, about 9% were seen once, and the ten largest hold 9.5% to 13%. Source: non-naive T cells sorted from PBMCs, taken on the day of vaccination. Receptor source: a man aged 50-60 years who received an inactivated influenza vaccine.

This clonotype turned up a few times. The V gene is TRBV9, the J gene TRBJ2-2; no clear D. Germline lookup yields CDR1 SGDLS and CDR2 YYNGEE. The CDR3 has 16 amino acids. V lost 3 bases and J 7 bases, leaving 19 bases between the germline ends. The CDR3 is CASSARTARGDGELFF. The CDR3 DNA reads TGTGCCAGCAGCGCCCGGACCGCCCGAGGTGACGGGGAGCTGTTTTTT.

The V gene is TRBV29-1, the J gene TRBJ1-2, with D perhaps matching TRBD1 (5 bases). This CDR3 contains 14 residues. Per the germline V gene, CDR1 is SQVTM and CDR2 is ANQGSEA. The CDR3 DNA is TGCACTTCCTATTCCCCGGGGCGCATTGATGGCTACACCTTC. As protein: CTSYSPGRIDGYTF.

The V gene is TRBV11-2, the J gene TRBJ2-7; the match to TRBD1 covers 8 bases. The germline V gene encodes CDR1 SGHAT and CDR2 FQNNGV. This CDR3 is built from 15 residues. V lost 1 base, J lost 4 bases, and 6 bases stayed unmatched. The CDR3 DNA is TGTGCCAGCAGCTTAGGACAGGGGTTCCTTTACGAGCAGTACTTC. Its translation is CASSLGQGFLYEQYF.

This clonotype was counted at least ten times. Here the CDR3 reads CASSFQGNTEAFF. The CDR3, as DNA: TGTGCCAGCAGCTTTCAGGGGAACACTGAAGCTTTCTTT. This chain uses TRBV7-9 with TRBJ1-1, with TRBD1 as a possible D gene (5 bases). Germline V gene lookup returns CDR1 SEHNR and CDR2 FQNEAQ (reference sequence). The CDR3 has 13 residues. Trimming removed 3 bases at V and 1 base at J, with 6 bases between. Filled out from reference TRBV7-9 and TRBJ1-1, the complete variable domain reads DTGVSQNPRHKITKRGQNVTFRCDPISEHNRLYWYRQTLGQGPEFLTYFQNEAQLEKSRLLSDRFSAERPKGSFSTLEIQRTEQGDSAMYLCASSFQGNTEAFFGQGTRLTVV.

This clonotype occurred many times. The chain has TRBV11-1 and TRBJ2-7; 10 nucleotides match TRBD1. The V and J ends lost 1 base and 4 bases, in that order; junction bases with no gene match: 4. CDR1 and CDR2 (germline): SGHAT, FQDESV (reference sequence). The CDR3 consists of 15 residues. The chain's CDR3 is CASSLGQGAAYEQYF. DNA for the CDR3: TGTGCCAGCAGCTTAGGACAGGGGGCAGCGTACGAGCAGTACTTC.

This clonotype was seen repeatedly, ten times or more. The J gene is TRBJ2-1, the V gene TRBV4-3; no clear D gene. V lost 2 bases and J 7 bases, leaving 6 bases between the germline ends. The CDR3 contains 12 residues. Germline V gene sequence: CDR1 LGHNA, CDR2 YSLEER. This CDR3 reads CASSQLENEQFF. DNA for the CDR3: TGCGCCAGCAGCCAACTTGAAAATGAGCAGTTCTTC.

This clonotype was found a few times. The genes are TRBV6-1 and TRBJ2-1; D may be TRBD1 or TRBD2 (5 bases each). The germline gives CDR1 MNHNS, CDR2 SASEGT. The V end was cut by 6 bases, the J end by 1 base, with 13 bases between. The CDR3 has 15 residues. In nucleotides, the CDR3 is TGTGCCAGCAGGACCGGGACGCTTTCCTACAATGAGCAGTTCTTC. It encodes CASRTGTLSYNEQFF.

The table lists this clonotype with a few counts. The rearrangement joins TRBV6-5 to TRBJ1-1; 7 bases match TRBD1. This CDR3 is 16 amino acids long. Unmatched junction bases numbered 12, after V lost 4 bases and J lost 4 bases. Looked up from germline, CDR1 is MNHEY and CDR2 is SVGAGI. The CDR3 DNA reads TGTGCCAGCAGTTCACCGAGTTCAGGGGGGAGCACTGAAGCTTTCTTT. This translates into CASSSPSSGGSTEAFF.

The V call is TRBV9, the J call TRBJ2-3, with TRBD2 identical over 13 bases. Germline CDR1 SGDLS, CDR2 YYNGEE. This CDR3 comprises 17 residues. The ends lost 3 bases at V and 9 bases at J; junction bases unmatched: 13. CDR3 DNA sequence: TGTGCCAGCAGCGGACGGACTAGCGGGGGAATCGGGGGGACGCAGTATTTT. It specifies CASSGRTSGGIGGTQYF.

This chain uses TRBV4-1 with TRBJ2-3, with 9 bases matching TRBD2. Germline assignment: CDR1 MGHRA and CDR2 YSYEKL. The CDR3 totals 15 residues. The V segment lost 8 bases and the J segment 2 bases; nucleotides outside the gene matches: 8. In DNA form, the CDR3 reads TGCGCCAGCTCTCTAGCGGGGTCGGACACAGATACGCAGTATTTT. The encoded protein is CASSLAGSDTDTQYF.

The chain carries TRBV7-3 and TRBJ2-2; 7 nucleotides agree with TRBD1. V was pared by 8 bases and J by 5 bases, with 8 bases of the junction left unmatched. Germline V gene lookup returns CDR1 SGHTA and CDR2 FQGTGA. The CDR3 is 14 residues long. DNA for the CDR3: TGTGCCAGCGGAAGGGACAGCGCAACCGGGGAGCTGTTTTTT. It codes for CASGRDSATGELFF. The variable domain in full, with the rest retrieved from reference TRBV7-3 and TRBJ2-2, is GAGVSQTPSNKVTEKGKYVELRCDPISGHTALYWYRQSLGQGPEFLIYFQGTGAADDSGLPNDRFFAVRPEGSVSTLKIQRTERGDSAVYLCASGRDSATGELFFGEGSRLTVL.

The V gene is TRBV12-3 or TRBV12-4, the J gene TRBJ1-1; tentatively, D is TRBD1 (6 bases). V was pared by 6 bases and J by 0 bases, with 20 bases between. The CDR3 covers 17 residues. This CDR3 is CASRDPPGAGMNTEAFF. The CDR3 DNA reads as TGTGCCAGCAGAGACCCTCCAGGGGCCGGTATGAACACTGAAGCTTTCTTT.

This clonotype was picked up many times. The CDR3 protein is CASSHQRVAAIPGELFF. Here the CDR3 DNA reads TGTGCCAGCAGTCATCAGCGGGTAGCGGCGATACCCGGGGAGCTGTTTTTT. The V gene is TRBV6-2 or TRBV6-3, the J gene TRBJ2-2, with D possibly matching TRBD2 (6 bases). CDR3 length: 17 amino acids. Germline V gives CDR1 MNHEY, CDR2 SVGEGT. Between the trimmed V and J ends, which lost 5 bases and 6 bases, there was a span of 22 bases.